This T cell receptor beta chain was documented in a study of long-term antiretroviral therapy in people with HIV. Remarks on this clone: The antigen is not known.

Runs used v3.0 of the immunoSEQ assay and were done at survey level. Only in-frame clones appear in the TCRdb table, and some are missing; sequencing was by immunoSEQ multiplex PCR. Counted here are roughly 29,000 clones, 75% to 90% occurring once; the ten biggest clones make up approximately 7.8%. The trim removed 4 bases at V and 5 bases at J, leaving 8 bases unmatched. CDR3 length: 14 amino acids. The germline V gene has CDR1 SGDLS and CDR2 YYNGEE. Treatment locations for all participants with HIV were in the United States. Study findings and constraints: Even long-term ART left TRB diversity below transplant donor controls, despite gains. Every time point showed a repertoire led by clones expanded before ART.

The material sequenced was unsorted PBMCs, taken 0.3 years after starting antiretroviral therapy. The TCR comes from a middle-aged man with HIV. V gene TRBV9 combines with J gene TRBJ2-5, with TRBD1 identical over 7 bases. CDR3 sequence (DNA): TGTGCCAGCAGCCTCAACAGGGGAGCGGAGACCCAGTACTTC. Its translation: CASSLNRGAETQYF.